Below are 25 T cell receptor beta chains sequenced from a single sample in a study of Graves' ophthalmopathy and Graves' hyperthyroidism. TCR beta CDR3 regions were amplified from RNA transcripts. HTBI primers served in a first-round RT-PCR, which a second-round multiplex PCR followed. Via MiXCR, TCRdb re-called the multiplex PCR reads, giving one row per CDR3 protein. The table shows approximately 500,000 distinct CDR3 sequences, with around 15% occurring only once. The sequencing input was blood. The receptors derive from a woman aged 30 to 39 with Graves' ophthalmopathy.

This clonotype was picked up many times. The DNA of the CDR3 is TGTGCCAGCACTAAGACAGGAGAAGGCAATCAGCCCCAGCATTTT. It yields the protein CASTKTGEGNQPQHF. This sequence joins TRBV6-5 and TRBJ1-5; D may be TRBD1 (6 bases). The germline V gene has CDR1 MNHEY and CDR2 SVGAGI. The ends were cut back, 7 bases at V and 2 bases at J, with 15 bases in the middle. The CDR3 is 15 amino acids.

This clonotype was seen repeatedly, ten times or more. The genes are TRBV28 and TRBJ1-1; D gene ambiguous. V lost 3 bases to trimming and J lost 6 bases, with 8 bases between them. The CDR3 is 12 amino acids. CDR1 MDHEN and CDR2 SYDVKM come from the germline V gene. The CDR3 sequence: CASSFGKSEAFF. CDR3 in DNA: TGTGCCAGCAGTTTCGGCAAATCTGAAGCTTTCTTT.

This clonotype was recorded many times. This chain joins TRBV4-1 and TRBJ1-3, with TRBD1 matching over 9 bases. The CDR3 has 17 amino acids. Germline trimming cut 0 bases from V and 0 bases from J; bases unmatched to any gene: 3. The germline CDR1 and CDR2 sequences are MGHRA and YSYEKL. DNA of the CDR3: TGCGCCAGCAGCCAAGAGGGACAGGGCGTCTCTGGAAACACCATATATTTT. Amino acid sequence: CASSQEGQGVSGNTIYF.

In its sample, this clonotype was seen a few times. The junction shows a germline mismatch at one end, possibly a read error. CDR3 in amino acids: CAWSEGGVTIF. The DNA of the CDR3 is TGTGCCTGGAGTGAGGGGGGAGTAACCATCTTC. This chain uses TRBV30 with TRBJ1-2, with D maybe TRBD1 (6 bases). CDR3 length equals 11 residues. Germline assignment: CDR1 GTSNPN and CDR2 SVGIG (reference sequence).

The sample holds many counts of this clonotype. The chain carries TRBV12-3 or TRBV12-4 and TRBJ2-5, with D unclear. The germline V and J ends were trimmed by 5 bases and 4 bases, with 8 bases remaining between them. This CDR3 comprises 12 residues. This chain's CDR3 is CASSRWAETQYF. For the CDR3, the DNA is TGTGCCAGCAGTCGGTGGGCAGAGACCCAGTACTTC.

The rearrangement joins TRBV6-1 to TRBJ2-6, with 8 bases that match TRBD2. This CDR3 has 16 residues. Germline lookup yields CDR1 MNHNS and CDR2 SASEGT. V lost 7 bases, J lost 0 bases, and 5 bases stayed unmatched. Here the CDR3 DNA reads TGTGCCAGCACGAGCGGGAGCTTCTCTGGGGCCAACGTCCTGACTTTC. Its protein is CASTSGSFSGANVLTF.

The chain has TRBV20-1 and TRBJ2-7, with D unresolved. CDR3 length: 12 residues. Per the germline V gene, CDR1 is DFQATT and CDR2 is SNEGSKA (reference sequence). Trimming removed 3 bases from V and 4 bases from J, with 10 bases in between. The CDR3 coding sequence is TGCAGTGCTAGTTCCCCTCAGTACGAGCAGTACTTC. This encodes CSASSPQYEQYF.

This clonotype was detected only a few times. CDR3 in amino acids: CASSPTQGSRETQYF. The CDR3 DNA follows: TGTGCCAGCTCCCCTACTCAAGGGTCACGGGAGACCCAGTACTTC. The chain joins TRBV18 to TRBJ2-5; no firm D call. V dropped 6 bases and J dropped 5 bases, with 19 bases sitting between them. The CDR3 length is 15 residues. From germline, CDR1 is KGHSH and CDR2 LQKENI.

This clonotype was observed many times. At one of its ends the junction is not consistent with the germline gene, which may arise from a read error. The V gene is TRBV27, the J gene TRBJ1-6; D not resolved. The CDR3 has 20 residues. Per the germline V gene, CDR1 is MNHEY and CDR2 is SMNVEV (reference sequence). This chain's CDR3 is CASTLMGPSRGSSYNSPLHF. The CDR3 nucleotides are TGTGCCAGCACTTTAATGGGCCCCTCCCGGGGAAGCTCCTATAATTCACCCCTCCACTTT.

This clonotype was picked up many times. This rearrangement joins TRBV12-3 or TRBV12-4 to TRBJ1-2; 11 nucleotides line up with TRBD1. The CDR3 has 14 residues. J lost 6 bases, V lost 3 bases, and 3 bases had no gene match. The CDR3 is CASSFWGQGDGYTF. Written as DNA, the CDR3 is TGTGCCAGCAGTTTTTGGGGACAGGGGGATGGCTACACCTTC.

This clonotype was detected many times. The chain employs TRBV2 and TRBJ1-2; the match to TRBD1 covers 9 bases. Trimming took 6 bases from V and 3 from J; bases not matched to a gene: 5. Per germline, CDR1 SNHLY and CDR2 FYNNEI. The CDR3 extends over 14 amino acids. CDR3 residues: CASSPGTGYYGYTF. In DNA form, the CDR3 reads TGTGCCAGCAGCCCCGGGACAGGGTACTATGGCTACACCTTC.

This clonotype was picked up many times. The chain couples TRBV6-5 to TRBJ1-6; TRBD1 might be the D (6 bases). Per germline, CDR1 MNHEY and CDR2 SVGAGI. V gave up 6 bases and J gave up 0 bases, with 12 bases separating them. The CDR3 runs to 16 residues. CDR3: CASSWTESSYNSPLHF. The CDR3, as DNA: TGTGCCAGCAGCTGGACAGAGAGCTCCTATAATTCACCCCTCCACTTT.

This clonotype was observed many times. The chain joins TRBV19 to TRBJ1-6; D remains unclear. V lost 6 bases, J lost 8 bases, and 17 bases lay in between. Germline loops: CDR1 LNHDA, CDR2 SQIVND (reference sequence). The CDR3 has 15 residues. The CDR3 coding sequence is TGTGCCAGTAGGTTCCTTACCACCGTGGATTCACCCCTCCACTTT. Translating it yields CASRFLTTVDSPLHF.

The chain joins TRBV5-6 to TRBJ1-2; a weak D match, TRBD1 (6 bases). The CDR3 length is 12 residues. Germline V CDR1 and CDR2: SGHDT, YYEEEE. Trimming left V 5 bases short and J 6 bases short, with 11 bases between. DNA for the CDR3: TGTGCCAGCAGTTACGACAGGAATGGCTACACCTTC. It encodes CASSYDRNGYTF.

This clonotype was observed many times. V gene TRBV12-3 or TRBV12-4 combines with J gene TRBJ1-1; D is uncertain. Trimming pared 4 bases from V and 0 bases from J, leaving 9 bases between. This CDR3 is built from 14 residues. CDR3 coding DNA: TGTGCCAGCAGTTGGGGAGACATGAACACTGAAGCTTTCTTT. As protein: CASSWGDMNTEAFF.

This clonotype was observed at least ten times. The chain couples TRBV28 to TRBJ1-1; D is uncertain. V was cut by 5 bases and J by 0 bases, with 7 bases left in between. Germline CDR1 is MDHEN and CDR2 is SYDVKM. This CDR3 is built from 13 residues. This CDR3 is CASSPDMNTEAFF. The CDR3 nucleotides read TGTGCCAGCAGTCCTGACATGAACACTGAAGCTTTCTTT.

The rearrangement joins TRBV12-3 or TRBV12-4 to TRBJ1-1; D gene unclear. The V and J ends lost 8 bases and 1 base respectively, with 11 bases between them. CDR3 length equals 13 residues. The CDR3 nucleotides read TGTGCCAGCCGTAAACTCTCGAACACTGAAGCTTTCTTT. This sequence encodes CASRKLSNTEAFF.

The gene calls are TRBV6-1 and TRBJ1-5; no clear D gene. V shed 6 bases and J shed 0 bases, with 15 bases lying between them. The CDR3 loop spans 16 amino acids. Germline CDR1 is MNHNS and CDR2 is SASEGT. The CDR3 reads CASRKGPAISNQPQHF. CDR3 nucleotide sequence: TGTGCCAGCAGAAAGGGCCCTGCCATTAGCAATCAGCCCCAGCATTTT.

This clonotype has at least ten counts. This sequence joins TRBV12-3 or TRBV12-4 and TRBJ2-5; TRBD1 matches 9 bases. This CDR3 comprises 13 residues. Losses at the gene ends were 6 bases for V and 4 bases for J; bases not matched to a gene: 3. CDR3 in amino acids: CASSTGGPETQYF. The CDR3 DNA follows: TGTGCCAGCAGCACAGGGGGCCCAGAGACCCAGTACTTC.

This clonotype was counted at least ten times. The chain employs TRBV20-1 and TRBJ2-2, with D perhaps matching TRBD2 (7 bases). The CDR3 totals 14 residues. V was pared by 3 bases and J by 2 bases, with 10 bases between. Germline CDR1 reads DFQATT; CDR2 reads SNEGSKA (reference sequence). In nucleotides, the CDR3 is TGCAGTGCTAGTCGGGGGGCAAACACCGGGGAGCTGTTTTTT. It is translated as CSASRGANTGELFF.

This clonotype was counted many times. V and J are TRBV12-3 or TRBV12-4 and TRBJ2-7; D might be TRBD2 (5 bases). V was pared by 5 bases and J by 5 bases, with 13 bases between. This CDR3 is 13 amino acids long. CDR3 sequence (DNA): TGTGCCAGCAGTCCGGGATCTCCCCACGAGCAGTACTTC. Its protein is CASSPGSPHEQYF.

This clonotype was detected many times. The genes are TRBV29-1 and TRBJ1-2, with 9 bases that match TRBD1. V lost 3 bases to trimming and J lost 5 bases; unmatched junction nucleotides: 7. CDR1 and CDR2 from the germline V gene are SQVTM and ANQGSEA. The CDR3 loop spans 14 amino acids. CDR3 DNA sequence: TGCAGCGTTGAGGGGGACAGGGTTGATTATGGCTACACCTTC. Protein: CSVEGDRVDYGYTF. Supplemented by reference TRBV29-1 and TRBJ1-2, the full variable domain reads SAVISQKPSRDICQRGTSLTIQCQVDSQVTMMFWYRQQPGQSLTLIATANQGSEATYESGFVIDKFPISRPNLTFSTLTVSNMSPEDSSIYLCSVEGDRVDYGYTFGSGTRLTVV.

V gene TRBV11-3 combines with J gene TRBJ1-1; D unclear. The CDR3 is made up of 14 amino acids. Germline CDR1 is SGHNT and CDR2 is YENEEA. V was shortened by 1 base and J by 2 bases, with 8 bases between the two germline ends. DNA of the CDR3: TGTGCCAGCAGCTTAGGGGAGTTCAACACTGAAGCTTTCTTT. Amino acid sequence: CASSLGEFNTEAFF.

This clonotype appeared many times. The CDR3: CASSGGSMNTEAFF. The CDR3 DNA reads as TGTGCCAGCAGTGGAGGATCAATGAACACTGAAGCTTTCTTT. The V and J genes are TRBV6-1 and TRBJ1-1; D call uncertain. The germline CDR1 and CDR2 sequences are MNHNS and SASEGT. CDR3 size: 14 residues. The ends were cut back, 4 bases at V and 0 bases at J, with 9 bases in the middle.

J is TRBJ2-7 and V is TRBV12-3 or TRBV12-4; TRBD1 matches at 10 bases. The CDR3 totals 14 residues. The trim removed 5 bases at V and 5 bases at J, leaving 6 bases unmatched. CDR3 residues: CASSRTGGIHEQYF. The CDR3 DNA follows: TGTGCCAGCAGTAGGACAGGGGGAATCCACGAGCAGTACTTC.